This TCR beta chain was documented in a study of vaccination effects on CD4 cells after COVID-19. The overall study: Sequencing was preceded by expansion of antigen-specific CD4+ T cells with viral peptide pools in the ViraFEST assay. Two doses of either BNT162b2 or mRNA-1273 were given to each participant. The study's findings and limits: Clones that were induced by infection or by vaccine showed marked contraction late after vaccination.

A note on this clone: Its antigen is not known.

Only in-frame clones appear in the TCRdb table, and some are missing; sequencing was by immunoSEQ multiplex PCR. The sample has approximately 58,000 clones, roughly 80% seen once. Culture proceeded for 10 days, and CD4+ T cells were then isolated. Cultures received IL-2 medium that replaced half the medium on days 3 and 7. V gave up 8 bases and J gave up 5 bases; unmatched junction bases: 5. The germline V gene encodes CDR1 SNHLY and CDR2 FYNNEI. CDR3 length: 12 residues. The source is a human donor who received a COVID-19 vaccine. Sequencing was performed on CD4+ T cells from PBMCs cultured without peptide, taken before COVID-19 vaccination. This chain joins TRBV2 and TRBJ1-2; 7 bases agree with TRBD1. CDR3 in DNA: TGTGCCAGCGACCGGGACAGTTATGGCTACACCTTC. Translation gives CASDRDSYGYTF.